These T cell receptor beta chains were read from a single sample in a study of cytomegalovirus exposure and HLA in healthy donors. Libraries were prepared by immunoSEQ multiplex PCR; TCRdb keeps only in-frame clonotypes and omits some of them. The repertoire consists of around 55,000 clones, with 70% to 80% occurring once and the leading ten covering more than 1.4%. Sequenced sample: PBMCs. These receptors were obtained from a female donor in good health and CMV-seronegative. The CDR3 runs from the conserved cysteine through the conserved F or W. Clone size is stated in some rows and not others, as once, few, many or a class when expanded.

>.|TRBJ2-5|TRBV7-9
CASSSDWGFGETQYF
>.|TRBJ2-2|TRBV7-3
CASSLSGGELFF
>.|TRBJ2-7|TRBV7-9
CASRPPGITYEQYF
>.|TRBJ1-1|TRBV7-2
CASSKNPTGGRTEAFF
>.|TRBJ1-2|TRBV9
CASGRDNYGYTF
>.|TRBJ1-4|TRBV29-1
CSAATGSEKLFF
>.|TRBJ2-3|TRBV9
CASSTWSGTSTDTQYF
>.|TRBJ2-7|TRBV5-1
CASSSGQGYEQYF
>once|TRBJ2-3|TRBV7-6
CASSFGTLSTDTQYF
>.|TRBJ2-1|TRBV5-1
CASSLEGSSYNEQFF
>.|TRBJ2-2|TRBV6-5
CASGTSGPGTGELFF
>.|TRBJ1-2|TRBV30
CAWTQNRGWSYTF
>.|TRBJ2-2|TRBV5-1
CASSPGVGAYTGELFF
>once|TRBJ1-5|TRBV19
CASSPRDREAFVGNQPQHF
>.|TRBJ2-2|TRBV7-9
CASSLAVNTGELFF
>.|TRBJ1-1|TRBV7-2
CASSLDNRDTEAFF
>.|TRBJ2-1|TRBV5-1
CASSLGPGGPSYNEQFF
>.|TRBJ1-1|TRBV6-6
CASSREGDNTEAFF
>.|TRBJ2-2|TRBV7-9
CASSLRDRGGTGELFF
>.|TRBJ1-2|TRBV6-1
CASSGTGTGGYTF
>.|TRBJ2-7|TRBV7-9
CASSLEREQYF
>.|TRBJ1-6|TRBV7-9
CASSLPGPEGSSPLHF